This TCR beta chain was identified in a study of cytomegalovirus exposure and HLA in healthy donors. This clone was seen just once. Its target is unknown. The junction shows a germline mismatch at one end, possibly a read error. Germline lookup yields CDR1 SSHAT and CDR2 FNYEAQ (reference sequence). The CDR3 has 13 residues. PCR amplification relied on 60 Vbeta primers (plus 13 Jbeta primers). Clones were sequenced by immunoSEQ multiplex PCR, and TCRdb holds only the in-frame ones, with some missing. This table holds approximately 110,000 clones, 60% to 70% found once. General study results and limits: It was reportedly the case that the classifier diagnosed cytomegalovirus status with high specificity and sensitivity.

The sequenced sample consisted of PBMCs. The gene calls are TRBV7-7 and TRBJ1-4; TRBD1 aligns across 9 bases. This clonotype was sampled from a man aged 30-40 years in good health and CMV-seropositive. DNA for the CDR3: TGTGCTAGCAGCCAGGGACAGGGTGAAAAACTGTTTTTT. This codes for CASSQGQGEKLFF.